The rows below give T cell receptor beta chains drawn from one sample of a study of CD8 T cells in Susac syndrome. TCRdb analysed the immunoSEQ multiplex PCR reads with MiXCR anew, one entry per CDR3 protein. The sample yields 180,000 or so distinct CDR3 sequences, around 94% seen once. The sample taken for sequencing was CD4+ T cells from PBMCs. The receptor set was obtained from a human donor in good health. Each CDR3 is given with its conserved first and last residue.

14	TRBV4-2	TRBJ2-1	CASSPPSGGNEQFF
13	TRBV6-5	TRBJ2-7	CASSGGRGNEQYF
13	TRBV30	TRBJ1-2	CARSTGTGYGYTF
16	TRBV9	TRBJ2-1	CASSVAPTGGHNEQFF
13	TRBV29-1	TRBJ1-5	CSARDSGNQPQHF
16	TRBV15	TRBJ2-5	CATSRNRRGKGETQYF
12	TRBV7-8	TRBJ1-5	CASSLLGEPQHF
16	TRBV3-1	TRBJ2-3	CASSQRKEPSTDTQYF
17	TRBV15	TRBJ2-3	CATSRELAGAGTDTQYF
16	TRBV6-1	TRBJ2-3	CASSQTGRSVTDTQYF
18	TRBV9	TRBJ2-6	CASSDRDGHPSGANVLTF
14	TRBV2	TRBJ2-6	CASSEGFGANVLTF
16	TRBV19	TRBJ1-2	CASSIARDRSNYGYTF
15	TRBV7-2	TRBJ1-1	CASSGRGASNTEAFF